This T cell receptor beta chain originates from a study of identical twins. TCRdb reanalysed the 5' RACE reads using MiXCR and keeps one entry per CDR3 protein. The data hold a few hundred thousand distinct CDR3 sequences, with under 20% observed a single time. As regards this clonotype: The antigen is not known.

Findings of the study overall: Cord blood beta clonotypes that were abundant carried fewer insertions, and memory repertoires showed no such trend. Model-predicted out-of-frame TCR alpha sharing fell below observed values in monozygotic twins.

The V end was cut by 5 bases, the J end by 3 bases, with 14 bases between. Germline assignment: CDR1 DFQATT and CDR2 SNEGSKA (reference sequence). There are 14 residues in the CDR3. The chain couples TRBV20-1 to TRBJ1-5; D may be TRBD1 (5 bases). The source of this sequence is a man aged 45-65 years in good health. The sample comprised naive T cells sorted from blood. CDR3 bases: TGCAGTGCTCGCGGGGGTATCGTCAATCAGCCCCAGCATTTT. This translates into CSARGGIVNQPQHF.